This is a list of T cell receptor beta chains from one sample in a study of CD8 T cells in ankylosing spondylitis. TCRdb re-called the 5' RACE reads through MiXCR, storing one row per CDR3 protein. In the table there are over 95,000 distinct CDR3 sequences, about 8.6% of which are singletons. Sequenced input: blood, either unsorted or a sorted T cell fraction (not recorded which). Receptor source: a male donor with ankylosing spondylitis or in good health (not recorded which). CDR3s leave out the opening cysteine and the closing phenylalanine or tryptophan. Fields, in order: J gene, V gene, CDR3 protein.

TRBJ2-3 | TRBV12-3/TRBV12-4 | ASSSRQGGTQY
TRBJ2-3 | TRBV5-6 | ASSGGLASTDTQY
TRBJ1-4 | TRBV6-2/TRBV6-3 | ASSRDRDEELF
TRBJ1-2 | TRBV5-1 | ASSQRTGRHYT
TRBJ1-6 | TRBV12-3/TRBV12-4 | ASRTDSSYNSPLH
TRBJ2-1 | TRBV29-1 | SARLAGSPEQF
TRBJ2-2 | TRBV20-1 | SARHTGELF
TRBJ2-7 | TRBV20-1 | SAIPGGVHEQY
TRBJ2-7 | TRBV20-1 | SALPLGAYYEQY
TRBJ2-5 | TRBV20-1 | SARGSVGETQY
TRBJ2-5 | TRBV12-5 | ASGLRLSGRAGKEAKETQY
TRBJ2-1 | TRBV20-1 | SASGRAYNEQF
TRBJ2-2 | TRBV4-2 | ASSQEGTFAGELF
TRBJ2-2 | TRBV6-5 | ASSYSEPLAGTGELF
TRBJ2-1 | TRBV11-2 | ASSPWTSGGRF
TRBJ1-3 | TRBV6-1 | ASSPGFSGNTIY
TRBJ1-5 | TRBV6-2/TRBV6-3 | ASSSREADKPQH
TRBJ2-5 | TRBV4-1 | ASSQVGGGTQETQY
TRBJ2-7 | TRBV3-1 | ASSLTRETYEQY
TRBJ2-1 | TRBV5-1 | ASSPVSSYNEQF
TRBJ1-5 | TRBV4-2 | ASRGVHNSNQPQH
TRBJ2-7 | TRBV11-2 | VSSLVGYEQY
TRBJ2-1 | TRBV5-6 | ASSLQPGYEQF
TRBJ2-7 | TRBV6-2/TRBV6-3 | ASRPLAGRESSYEQY
TRBJ1-5 | TRBV20-1 | SARRGGFNQPQH
TRBJ1-1 | TRBV20-1 | SAPGRLPTEAF
TRBJ1-1 | TRBV10-3 | AISESNKQGDGQAF
TRBJ2-3 | TRBV20-1 | SARDTGLASDTQY
TRBJ2-1 | TRBV20-1 | SAQDGKGEDEQF
TRBJ2-2 | TRBV27 | ASSFSYATGLITGELF
TRBJ2-5 | TRBV11-2 | ASSRPGRAPSQETQY
TRBJ2-1 | TRBV12-3/TRBV12-4 | ASSLQIAGREQF
TRBJ2-7 | TRBV27 | ASRYLLVSGSYEQY
TRBJ2-5 | TRBV20-1 | SAIGRAKETQY
TRBJ2-7 | TRBV5-1 | ASSPLAGYEQY
TRBJ2-2 | TRBV5-1 | ASSLAVTSEDTGELF
TRBJ2-7 | TRBV19 | ASSIRQGANEQY
TRBJ2-5 | TRBV29-1 | SGGRQSQETQY
TRBJ2-7 | TRBV29-1 | SVGADYEQY
TRBJ2-5 | TRBV4-2 | ASSSTSYPEQETQY
TRBJ1-1 | TRBV7-9 | ASSFTGQGGRTEAF
TRBJ2-1 | TRBV5-1 | ASSLGTGASSYNEQF